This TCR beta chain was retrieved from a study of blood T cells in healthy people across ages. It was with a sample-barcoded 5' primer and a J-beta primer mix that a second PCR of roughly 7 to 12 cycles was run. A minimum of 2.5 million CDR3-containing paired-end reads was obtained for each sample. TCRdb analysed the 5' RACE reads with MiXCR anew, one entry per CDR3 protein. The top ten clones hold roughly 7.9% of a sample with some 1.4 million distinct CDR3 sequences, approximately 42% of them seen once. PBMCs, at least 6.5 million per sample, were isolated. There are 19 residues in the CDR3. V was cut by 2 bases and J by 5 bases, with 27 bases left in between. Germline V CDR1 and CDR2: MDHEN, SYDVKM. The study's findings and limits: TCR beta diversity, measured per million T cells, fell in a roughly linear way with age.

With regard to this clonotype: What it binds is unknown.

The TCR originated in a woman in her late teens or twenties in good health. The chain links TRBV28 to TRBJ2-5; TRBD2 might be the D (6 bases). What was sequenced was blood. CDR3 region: CASSLSLQRLGRKGETQYF. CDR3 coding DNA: TGTGCCAGCAGTTTAAGTCTTCAGAGACTAGGAAGAAAGGGGGAGACCCAGTACTTC.